This TCR beta chain was found in a study of T-cell reconstitution after alpha-beta-depleted transplantation in children. Germline V gene sequence: CDR1 SGHVS, CDR2 FQNEAQ. Trimming removed 2 bases at V and 4 bases at J, with 14 bases between. This CDR3 is 16 amino acids long. This clonotype was recorded a few times. What it recognizes is unknown. TCRbeta library construction was performed incorporating unique molecular identifiers. TCRdb used MiXCR to reprocess the PCR reads, holding one entry per CDR3 protein. This sample carries about 610,000 distinct CDR3 sequences, 25% to 30% of them seen once, and the ten largest clones take around a third. Study-wide results and caveats: Several hundred expanded graft clones reportedly were the source of alpha-beta T cells about two months after transplant.

The sequencing here drew on PBMCs, taken before TCRalphabeta/CD19-depleted stem cell transplant. The rearrangement joins TRBV7-8 to TRBJ2-2, with TRBD2 as a possible D gene (5 bases). The clonotype comes from a boy younger than two with Wiskott-Aldrich syndrome, due to receive a stem cell transplant. CDR3 nucleotide sequence: TGTGCCAGCAGCTTAAACTCAGGACTGCGCACCGGGGAGCTGTTTTTT. It encodes CASSLNSGLRTGELFF.